This TCR beta chain stems from a study of graft-versus-host responses after intestinal transplantation. Comments on this clone: No antigen is known for it.

Sequencing was performed with immunoSEQ multiplex PCR; in TCRdb, only in-frame clones are kept and a portion is missing. The data hold about 120,000 clones, with approximately 94% observed a single time. Germline V CDR1 and CDR2: SNHLY, FYNNEI. The CDR3 spans 15 residues. Trimming left V 1 base short and J 0 bases short, with 7 bases between. This specimen was unstimulated CD4+ T cells sorted from spleen or lymph node cells, taken before transplant. The receptor's source is a human donor who was the organ donor for an intestinal transplant. The chain links TRBV2 to TRBJ1-5; D gene uncertain. DNA for the CDR3: TGTGCCAGCAGTGAAGAACATTATAGCAATCAGCCCCAGCATTTT. Its translation is CASSEEHYSNQPQHF.